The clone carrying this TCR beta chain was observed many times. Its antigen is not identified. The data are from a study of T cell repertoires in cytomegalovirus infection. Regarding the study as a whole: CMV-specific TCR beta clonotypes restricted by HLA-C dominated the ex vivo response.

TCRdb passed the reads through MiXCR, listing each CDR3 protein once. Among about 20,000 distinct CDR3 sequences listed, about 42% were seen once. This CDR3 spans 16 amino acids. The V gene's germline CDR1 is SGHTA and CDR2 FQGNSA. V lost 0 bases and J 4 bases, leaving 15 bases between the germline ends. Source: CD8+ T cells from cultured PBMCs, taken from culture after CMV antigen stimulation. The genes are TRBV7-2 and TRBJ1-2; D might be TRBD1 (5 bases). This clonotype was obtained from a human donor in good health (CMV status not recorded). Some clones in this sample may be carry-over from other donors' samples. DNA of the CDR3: TGTGCCAGCAGCTTAGCGATACCGGGACCGAGCTATGGCTACACCTTC. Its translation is CASSLAIPGPSYGYTF.